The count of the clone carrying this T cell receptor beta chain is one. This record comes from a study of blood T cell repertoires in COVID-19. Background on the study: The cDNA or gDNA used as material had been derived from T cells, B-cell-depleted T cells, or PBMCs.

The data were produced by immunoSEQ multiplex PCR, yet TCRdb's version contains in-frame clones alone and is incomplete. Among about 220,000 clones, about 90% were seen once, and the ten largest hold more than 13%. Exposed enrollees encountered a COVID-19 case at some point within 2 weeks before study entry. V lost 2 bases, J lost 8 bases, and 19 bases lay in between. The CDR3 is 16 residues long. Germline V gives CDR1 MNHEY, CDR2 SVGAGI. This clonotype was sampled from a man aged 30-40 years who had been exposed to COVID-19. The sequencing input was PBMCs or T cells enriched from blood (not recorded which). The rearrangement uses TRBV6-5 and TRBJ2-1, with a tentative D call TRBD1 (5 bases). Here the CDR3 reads CASSYALGARLHEQFF. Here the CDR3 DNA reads TGTGCCAGCAGTTACGCCCTAGGGGCTAGGCTCCATGAGCAGTTCTTC.